Listed below are T cell receptor beta chains from one sample, sequenced in a study of T cell responses to AZD1222 COVID-19 vaccine. Assay: immunoSEQ multiplex PCR; the TCRdb copy retains only in-frame clones and omits some. The sample has approximately 120,000 clones, about nine tenths seen once. This material consisted of peripheral blood, taken on day 0 of AZD1222 vaccination. These receptors all come from an adult in good health. Each CDR3 is given without its conserved first and last residue.

>TRBV3-1/TRBV3-2|TRBJ1-5
ASSQGGGNQPQH
>TRBV30|TRBJ2-7
AWEETGKKYEQY
>TRBV5-6|TRBJ2-7
ASSLAAGIFSYEQY
>TRBV30|TRBJ1-2
AWSAGTVYGYT
>TRBV10-3|TRBJ1-3
AIGDTASGNTIY
>TRBV25-1|TRBJ2-7
ASSELGTGSSYEQY
>TRBV6-1|TRBJ1-5
ASSEVVFQPQH
>TRBV5-6|TRBJ1-4
ASSPGRGTFEKLF
>TRBV5-1|TRBJ2-2
ASSPTGAGTGELF
>TRBV19|TRBJ1-5
ASSIGFPDQPQH
>TRBV7-9|TRBJ2-1
ASIGTSGHNEQF
>TRBV4-3|TRBJ2-6
ASSQDLGLSGANVLT
>TRBV3-1/TRBV3-2|TRBJ1-6
ASSQGTDSPLH
>TRBV5-4|TRBJ1-2
ASSEDRGQGGYT
>TRBV29-1|TRBJ1-2
SVVTSGFPYGYT
>TRBV19|TRBJ1-2
ASSPGGQGATGYT
>TRBV5-1|TRBJ1-2
ASSLFRQGGGYT
>TRBV2|TRBJ2-5
ASSEVLELGTQY
>TRBV10-1|TRBJ1-2
ASSESGLGGYT
>TRBV6-2/TRBV6-3|TRBJ1-6
ASSYSGAPLH
>TRBV2|TRBJ2-1
ASSSLAGEQF
>TRBV24-1|TRBJ2-1
ATSGGTSSYNEQF
>TRBV18|TRBJ2-2
ASSGRQPGTGELF
>TRBV25-1|TRBJ2-7
ASSEFRTGPYEQY
>TRBV18|TRBJ2-3
ASSPTGDRQY
>TRBV6-1|TRBJ1-3
ASSEAGISGNTIY
>TRBV11-3|TRBJ2-3
ASSSREADTQY
>TRBV5-1|TRBJ1-2
ASSLGQNYGYT
>TRBV7-9|TRBJ2-1
ATRTSGRPEQF